This T cell receptor (beta chain) came from a study of blood T cell repertoires in COVID-19. In the study overall: Nucleic acid was either cDNA or gDNA, and it came from T cells, B-cell-depleted T cells, or PBMCs.

The CDR3 contains 14 residues. Germline loops: CDR1 SGHDT, CDR2 YYEEEE. Trimming left V 1 base short and J 1 base short, with 8 bases between. Authors' processing steps: Estimation of nucleated cell counts was performed using reference gene primer amplification. TCRdb's table, derived via immunoSEQ multiplex PCR, lists solely in-frame clones and lacks some. V and J calls and clone size are copied from that table; D and trimming were computed from the DNA. The data show a few hundred thousand clones, more than 85% seen once. The rearrangement uses TRBV5-6 and TRBJ1-1, with D perhaps matching TRBD1 (5 bases). This sequence originates from a woman aged 60 to 75 who had recovered from COVID-19. Sequencing was done on a sample of PBMCs or T cells enriched from blood (not recorded which). The DNA of the CDR3 is TGTGCCAGCAGCTTGAGGGGATGGAACACTGAAGCTTTCTTT. This sequence encodes CASSLRGWNTEAFF.